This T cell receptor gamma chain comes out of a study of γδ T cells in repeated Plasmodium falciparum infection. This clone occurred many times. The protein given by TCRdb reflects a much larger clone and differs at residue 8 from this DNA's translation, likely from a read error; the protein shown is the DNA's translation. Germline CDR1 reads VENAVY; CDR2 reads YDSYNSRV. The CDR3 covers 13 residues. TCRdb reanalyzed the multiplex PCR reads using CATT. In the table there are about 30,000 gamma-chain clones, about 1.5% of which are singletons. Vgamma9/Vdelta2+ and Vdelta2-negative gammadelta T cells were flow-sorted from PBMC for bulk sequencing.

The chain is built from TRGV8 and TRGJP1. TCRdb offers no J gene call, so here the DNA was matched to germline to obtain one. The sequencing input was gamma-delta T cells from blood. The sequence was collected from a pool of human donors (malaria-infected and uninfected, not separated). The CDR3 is CATWVITDWFKIF. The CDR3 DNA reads TGTGCCACCTGGGTCATCACTGATTGGTTCAAGATATTT.